What follows are 21 T cell receptor beta chains derived from one specimen sequenced in a study of cytomegalovirus exposure and HLA in healthy donors. The study ran its PCR with 60 Vbeta and 13 Jbeta primers. The assay was immunoSEQ multiplex PCR, and TCRdb's table has in-frame clones only and misses some. The sample shows some 150,000 clones, 75% to 80% of them seen only once. The sample taken for sequencing was PBMCs. These receptors all stem from a female donor in good health and CMV-seronegative.

This clone was counted between two and nine times. The rearrangement uses TRBV4-1 and TRBJ2-2, with D maybe TRBD2 (5 bases). Trimming removed 11 bases at V and 1 base at J, with 14 bases between. The germline gives CDR1 MGHRA, CDR2 YSYEKL. This CDR3 has 14 amino acids. The CDR3 is CAGRGQLNTGELFF. CDR3 bases: TGCGCCGGGAGAGGGCAATTGAACACCGGGGAGCTGTTTTTT.

The V call is TRBV19, the J call TRBJ2-2; D may be TRBD1 (6 bases). Germline loops: CDR1 LNHDA, CDR2 SQIVND (reference sequence). Trimming took off 8 bases at V and 7 bases at J, with 17 bases between the two ends. The CDR3 is 14 amino acids. The CDR3 DNA reads as TGTGCCAGTGGCTCGAGACAGGCGGGCGGGGAGCTGTTTTTT. Translation gives CASGSRQAGGELFF.

This clone was recorded a few times. This chain links TRBV4-1 with TRBJ1-1; D is uncertain. CDR3 length: 16 residues. V dropped 0 bases and J dropped 4 bases, with 15 bases sitting between them. Germline V CDR1 and CDR2: MGHRA, YSYEKL. The CDR3 sequence: CASSQETWQTFTEAFF. DNA of the CDR3: TGCGCCAGCAGCCAAGAAACTTGGCAGACTTTCACTGAAGCTTTCTTT.

The V gene is TRBV4-2, the J gene TRBJ2-3; the match to TRBD1 covers 12 bases. With V trimmed by 0 bases and J by 7 bases, 8 bases remained unmatched. Germline V gene sequence: CDR1 LGHNA, CDR2 YNFKEQ. The CDR3 consists of 17 residues. CDR3 protein: CASSQDFGTGGANTQYF. CDR3 nucleotide sequence: TGTGCCAGCAGCCAAGATTTCGGGACAGGGGGCGCAAATACGCAGTATTTT.

The chain recombines TRBV6-5 with TRBJ1-5; D not resolved. The CDR3 totals 15 residues. Trimming took 5 bases from V and 0 from J, leaving 11 bases between them. Germline CDR1 MNHEY, CDR2 SVGAGI. Here the CDR3 reads CASSPTGGSNQPQHF. Here the CDR3 DNA reads TGTGCCAGCAGTCCCACGGGAGGTAGCAATCAGCCCCAGCATTTT.

This clone showed up just once. The V call is TRBV30, the J call TRBJ2-7, with TRBD1 identical over 12 bases. CDR1 GTSNPN and CDR2 SVGIG come from the germline V gene (reference sequence). This CDR3 is 15 amino acids long. V lost 3 bases to trimming and J lost 6 bases; unmatched junction nucleotides: 9. CDR3 protein: CAWRVWGQGAREQYF. The CDR3 DNA reads as TGTGCCTGGAGGGTATGGGGACAGGGGGCTCGCGAGCAGTACTTC.

The chain links TRBV7-3 to TRBJ2-7, with TRBD2 as a possible D gene (6 bases). Looked up from germline, CDR1 is SGHTA and CDR2 is FQGTGA. Trimming removed 5 bases from V and 2 bases from J, with 13 bases in between. The CDR3 is 14 residues long. CDR3 DNA: TGTGCCAGCAGCCGTGACGGGGGAGCCTACGAGCAGTACTTC. Its translation is CASSRDGGAYEQYF.

V and J are TRBV28 and TRBJ2-5, with 8 bases that match TRBD2. Germline-derived CDR1 and CDR2 are MDHEN and SYDVKM. Unmatched junction bases numbered 10, after V lost 6 bases and J lost 7 bases. The length of the CDR3 is 14 residues. CDR3 region: CASSPAGGAGTQYF. The CDR3 DNA sequence: TGTGCCAGCAGCCCCGCGGGGGGAGCAGGGACCCAGTACTTC.

The J gene is TRBJ2-5, the V gene TRBV27; no reliable D call. The CDR3 covers 13 residues. With 1 base removed from V and 3 bases from J, the gap between germline ends came to 6 bases. Looked up from germline, CDR1 is MNHEY and CDR2 is SMNVEV (reference sequence). CDR3 in DNA: TGTGCCAGCAGTTTATACGAGGAAGAGACCCAGTACTTC. Its protein is CASSLYEEETQYF.

CDR3: CASSPGGGAGQPQHF. CDR3 DNA sequence: TGTGCCAGCTCACCAGGGGGGGGCGCGGGTCAGCCCCAGCATTTT. This chain connects TRBV18 to TRBJ1-5; D is possibly TRBD1 (6 bases). CDR3 length: 15 residues. V gave up 2 bases and J gave up 6 bases, with 14 bases separating them. Germline-derived CDR1 and CDR2 are KGHSH and LQKENI. The variable domain in full, with the rest retrieved from reference TRBV18 and TRBJ1-5, is NAGVMQNPRHLVRRRGQEARLRCSPMKGHSHVYWYRQLPEEGLKFMVYLQKENIIDESGMPKERFSAEFPKEGPSILRIQQVVRGDSAAYFCASSPGGGAGQPQHFGDGTRLSIL.

The chain combines TRBV10-3 with TRBJ2-1, with 16 bases fitting TRBD2. Germline trimming cut 5 bases from V and 10 bases from J; bases unmatched to any gene: 8. The CDR3 extends over 16 amino acids. The germline CDR1 and CDR2 sequences are ENHRY and SYGVKD. The chain's CDR3 is CAISYGTSGRVREQFF. CDR3 nucleotide sequence: TGTGCCATCAGTTACGGGACTAGCGGGAGGGTGAGGGAGCAGTTCTTC.

The chain carries TRBV11-3 and TRBJ2-7; the D gene is possibly TRBD2 (5 bases). The germline V gene encodes CDR1 SGHNT and CDR2 YENEEA. Between the trimmed V and J ends, which lost 2 bases and 2 bases, there was a span of 19 bases. CDR3 length: 17 residues. The DNA for the CDR3 is TGTGCCAGCAGCTTATTGAGTAGCGTCTCTACGGCCTACGAGCAGTACTTC. Translation gives CASSLLSSVSTAYEQYF.

The chain combines TRBV5-4 with TRBJ1-2; D is possibly TRBD1 (5 bases). V was trimmed by 4 bases and J by 8 bases, leaving 21 bases between them. The CDR3 contains 15 residues. CDR1 and CDR2 from the germline V gene are SGHNT and YYREEE (reference sequence). CDR3 sequence (DNA): TGTGCCAGCAGCGGGCCGGGCAGGGACTCTGGAGGCTACACCTTC. Translated, it gives CASSGPGRDSGGYTF.

The chain is built from TRBV2 and TRBJ2-2, with 10 bases fitting TRBD2. V lost 1 base to trimming and J lost 6 bases; unmatched junction nucleotides: 8. The CDR3 covers 17 residues. Germline CDR1 SNHLY, CDR2 FYNNEI. The CDR3: CASSEGSGGAVAGELFF. For the CDR3, the DNA is TGTGCCAGCAGTGAAGGGAGCGGGGGGGCCGTAGCCGGGGAGCTGTTTTTT.

The V gene is TRBV18, the J gene TRBJ2-3, with 16 bases lining up with TRBD2. Germline loops: CDR1 KGHSH, CDR2 LQKENI. The CDR3 length is 19 residues. V was pared by 3 bases and J by 2 bases, with 8 bases of the junction left unmatched. The DNA of the CDR3 is TGTGCCAGCTCACCGCCCGGGACTAGCGGGGGGGTCAACACAGATACGCAGTATTTT. Its protein is CASSPPGTSGGVNTDTQYF.

The rearrangement uses TRBV19 and TRBJ1-1, with TRBD1 matching 10 bases. The J segment lost 5 bases and the V segment lost 5 bases, leaving 5 bases of the junction unmatched. This CDR3 has 14 amino acids. The germline CDR1 and CDR2 sequences are LNHDA and SQIVND (reference sequence). The CDR3 reads CASSVGQGGTEAFF. CDR3 DNA sequence: TGTGCCAGTAGTGTCGGACAGGGGGGGACTGAAGCTTTCTTT.

The chain couples TRBV7-9 to TRBJ1-2; no reliable D call. CDR1 is SEHNR and CDR2 is FQNEAQ in the germline V gene (reference sequence). This CDR3 contains 13 residues. V was cut by 1 base and J by 4 bases, with 7 bases left in between. The CDR3 sequence: CASSLDGSYGYTF. The CDR3 nucleotides are TGTGCCAGCAGCTTAGACGGGTCCTATGGCTACACCTTC. Using reference TRBV7-9 and TRBJ1-2 for the parts outside the CDR3, the full variable domain is DTGVSQNPRHKITKRGQNVTFRCDPISEHNRLYWYRQTLGQGPEFLTYFQNEAQLEKSRLLSDRFSAERPKGSFSTLEIQRTEQGDSAMYLCASSLDGSYGYTFGSGTRLTVV.

The V gene is TRBV6-5, the J gene TRBJ2-5, with 8 bases that match TRBD2. V gave up 5 bases and J gave up 11 bases; unmatched junction bases: 13. There are 14 residues in the CDR3. From germline, CDR1 is MNHEY and CDR2 SVGAGI. The CDR3 coding sequence is TGTGCCAGCAGTCTAAGCGGGGGAGGATTGGGACAGTACTTC. This codes for CASSLSGGGLGQYF.

This sequence joins TRBV4-2 and TRBJ2-2, with D hard to call. The V gene lost 1 base and the J gene lost 1 base, with 10 bases spanning the gap. From germline, CDR1 is LGHNA and CDR2 YNFKEQ. The CDR3 spans 16 residues. In DNA, the CDR3 is TGTGCCAGCAGCCAAGTGGCACAGAGGAACACCGGGGAGCTGTTTTTT. Amino acids: CASSQVAQRNTGELFF.

The V call is TRBV14, the J call TRBJ2-7; D not certain. The CDR3 length is 12 residues. The germline V gene has CDR1 SGHDN and CDR2 FVKESK. V was clipped by 4 bases and J by 3 bases, with 7 bases between them. The DNA of the CDR3 is TGTGCCAGCAGCCGAGACGGCTACGAGCAGTACTTC. Translation gives CASSRDGYEQYF.

The J gene is TRBJ2-5, the V gene TRBV7-9; D is perhaps TRBD2 (7 bases). The CDR3 runs to 16 residues. V lost 0 bases, J lost 2 bases, and 13 bases lay in between. Per germline, CDR1 SEHNR and CDR2 FQNEAQ (reference sequence). The CDR3, as DNA: TGTGCCAGCAGCTTAGCGGCGGGGGCCCCGCAAGAGACCCAGTACTTC. This translates into CASSLAAGAPQETQYF.